Reported below is one T cell receptor (beta chain). The antigen is undetermined. TCRdb used MiXCR to reprocess the 5' RACE reads, holding one entry per CDR3 protein. The sample consists of around 530,000 distinct CDR3 sequences, approximately 21% of them appearing once. V was shortened by 6 bases and J by 1 base, with 23 bases between the two germline ends. This CDR3 contains 17 residues. Germline V gene lookup returns CDR1 DFQATT and CDR2 SNEGSKA (reference sequence). The data originate from a study of T-cell memory formation after mild COVID-19. Study-level information: Clusters were largely donor specific.

Study-level points and caveats: Balance between CD4 and CD8 was seen in clones contracting day 15 to 85, and a CD4+ lean was seen in later expanders. The pre-infection memory compartment contained some responding clones, suggesting cross-reactive memory joined.

This sequence originates from an adult woman who had mild COVID-19 (a few samples of this study predate the infection). Cell type and time point are not known. The specimen sequenced was PBMCs or a T cell subset sorted from them (not recorded which). The genes are TRBV20-1 and TRBJ2-3; a weak D match, TRBD2 (5 bases). Here the CDR3 DNA reads TGCAGTGCCCCTGGCAGACTAAATCACCGGGGCACAGATACGCAGTATTTT. This codes for CSAPGRLNHRGTDTQYF.